The clone carrying this T cell receptor (beta chain) was seen ten or more times. The germline V gene has CDR1 KGHDR and CDR2 SFDVKD. With V trimmed by 3 bases and J by 5 bases, 5 bases remained unmatched. The CDR3 is 15 amino acids. A single record per CDR3 protein comes from TCRdb applying MiXCR to the RACE reads. This sample yields around 27,000 distinct CDR3 sequences, of which 4.5% to 7.5% are seen a single time; about 5.6% belongs to the top ten. Time point in this sample: patch test 3, about 24 weeks after DPC sensitization. Treatment reported: therapeutic diphenylcyclopropenone sensitization with weekly scalp DPC. The data originate from a study of human T cells and chemical hapten exposure.

The clonotype originates from a man younger than 45 with alopecia areata. Some clones in this sample may be carry-over from other donors' samples. J is TRBJ2-3 and V is TRBV24-1, with 9 bases that match TRBD1. The material sequenced was whole blood, taken in connection with sensitization to the hapten diphenylcyclopropenone (DPC). The CDR3 DNA reads as TGTGCCACCAGTGATGACACAGGGGGCAGAGATACGCAGTATTTT. Translated: CATSDDTGGRDTQYF.